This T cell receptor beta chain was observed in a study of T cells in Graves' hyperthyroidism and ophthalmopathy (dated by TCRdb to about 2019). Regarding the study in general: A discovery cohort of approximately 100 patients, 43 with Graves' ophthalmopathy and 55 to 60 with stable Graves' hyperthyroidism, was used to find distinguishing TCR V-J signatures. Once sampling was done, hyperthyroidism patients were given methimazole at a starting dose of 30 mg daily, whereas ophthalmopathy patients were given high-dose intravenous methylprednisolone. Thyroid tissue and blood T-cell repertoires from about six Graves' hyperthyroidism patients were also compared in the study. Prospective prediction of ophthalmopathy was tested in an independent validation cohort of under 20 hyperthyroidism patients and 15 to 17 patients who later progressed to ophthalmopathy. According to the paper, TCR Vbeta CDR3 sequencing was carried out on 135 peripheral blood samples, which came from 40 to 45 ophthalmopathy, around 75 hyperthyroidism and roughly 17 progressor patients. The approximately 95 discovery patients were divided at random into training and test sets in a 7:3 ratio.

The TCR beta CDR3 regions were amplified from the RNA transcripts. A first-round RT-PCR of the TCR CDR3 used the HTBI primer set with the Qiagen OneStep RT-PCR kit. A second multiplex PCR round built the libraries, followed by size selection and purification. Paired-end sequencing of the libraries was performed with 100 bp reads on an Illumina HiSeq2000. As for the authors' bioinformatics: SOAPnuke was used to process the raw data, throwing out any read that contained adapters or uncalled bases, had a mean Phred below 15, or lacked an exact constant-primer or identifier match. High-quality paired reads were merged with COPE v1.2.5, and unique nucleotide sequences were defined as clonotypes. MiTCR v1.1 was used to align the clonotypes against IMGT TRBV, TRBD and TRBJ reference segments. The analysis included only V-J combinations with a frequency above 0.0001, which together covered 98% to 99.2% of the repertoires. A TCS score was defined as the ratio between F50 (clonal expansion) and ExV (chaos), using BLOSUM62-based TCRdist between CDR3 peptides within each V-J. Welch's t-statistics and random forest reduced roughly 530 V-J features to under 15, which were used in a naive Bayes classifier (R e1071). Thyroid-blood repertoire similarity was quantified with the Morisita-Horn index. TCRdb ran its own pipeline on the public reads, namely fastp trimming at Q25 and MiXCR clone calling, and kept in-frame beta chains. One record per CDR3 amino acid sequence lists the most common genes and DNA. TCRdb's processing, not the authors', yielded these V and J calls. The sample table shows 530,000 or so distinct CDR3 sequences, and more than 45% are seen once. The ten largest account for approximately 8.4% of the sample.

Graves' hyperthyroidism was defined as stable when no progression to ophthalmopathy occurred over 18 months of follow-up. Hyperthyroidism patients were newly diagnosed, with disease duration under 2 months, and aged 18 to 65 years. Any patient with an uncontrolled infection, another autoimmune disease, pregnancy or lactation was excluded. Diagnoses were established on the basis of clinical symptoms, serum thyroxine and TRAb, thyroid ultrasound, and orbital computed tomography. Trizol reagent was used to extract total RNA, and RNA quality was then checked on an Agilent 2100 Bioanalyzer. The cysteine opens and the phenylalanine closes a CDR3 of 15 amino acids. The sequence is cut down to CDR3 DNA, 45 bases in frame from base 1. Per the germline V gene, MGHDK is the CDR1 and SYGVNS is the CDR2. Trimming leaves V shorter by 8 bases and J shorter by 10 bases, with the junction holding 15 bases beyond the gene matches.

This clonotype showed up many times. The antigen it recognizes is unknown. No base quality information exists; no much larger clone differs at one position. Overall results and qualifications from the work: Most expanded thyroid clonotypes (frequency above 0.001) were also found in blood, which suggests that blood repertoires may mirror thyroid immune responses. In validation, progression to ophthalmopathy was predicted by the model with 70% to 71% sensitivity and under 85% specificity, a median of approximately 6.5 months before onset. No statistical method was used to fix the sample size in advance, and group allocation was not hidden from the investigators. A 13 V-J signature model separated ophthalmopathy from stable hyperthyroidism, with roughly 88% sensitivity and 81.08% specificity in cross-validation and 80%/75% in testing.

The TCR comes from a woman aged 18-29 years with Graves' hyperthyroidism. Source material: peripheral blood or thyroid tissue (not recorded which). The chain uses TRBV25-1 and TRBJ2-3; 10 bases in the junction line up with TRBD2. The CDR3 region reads CASATSGIPERPQYF. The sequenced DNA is TGTGCCAGCGCTACTAGCGGGATCCCGGAGAGGCCGCAGTATTTT.